This T cell receptor beta chain was sequenced for a study of identifying expanded T cells in peripheral blood. General study results and limits: Differentially abundant clones: roughly 1.2 between replicates, about 15 at around 14 days, approximately 18 at four.

The V and J ends lost 8 bases and 5 bases respectively, with 15 bases between them. The CDR3 extends over 13 amino acids. Germline V gene sequence: CDR1 GTSNPN, CDR2 SVGIG (reference sequence). This table comes from immunoSEQ multiplex PCR, and its TCRdb copy is limited to in-frame clones, with some not included. Of around 90,000 clones in the sample, 88% were seen once. As to this clone: Its antigen is not known.

Healthy donors had no documented immune events, such as infections, while sampled. Sample: blood. The chain recombines TRBV30 with TRBJ2-2; D is uncertain. The TCR was taken from a person aged 18 to 69 in good health. The CDR3 loop reads CAGNPTRTGELFF. The CDR3 coding sequence is TGTGCCGGGAACCCTACACGAACCGGGGAGCTGTTTTTT.